A single sample gave rise to the 29 T cell receptor beta chains below, sequenced in a study of Ad26.COV2.S vaccination and SARS-CoV-2 variants. Treatment given: some 20 received Ad26.COV2.S at low or high dose, single or two shots; 5 received placebo; per-sample allocation not given. Sampling was done on day 63 after the first vaccine or placebo injection. Method: immunoSEQ multiplex PCR; TCRdb's copy keeps in-frame clones and lacks some. This repertoire shows under 550,000 clones, more than 80% found once; its top ten account for 12%. The sample here was peripheral blood, taken in a trial of Ad26.COV2.S vaccine versus placebo. These receptors were taken from a person aged 18 to 65 who received the Ad26.COV2.S COVID-19 vaccine or a placebo.

The V gene is TRBV5-4, the J gene TRBJ2-3; the D call may be TRBD1 or TRBD2 (5 bases each). The V and J ends lost 0 bases and 3 bases respectively, with 5 bases between them. The CDR3 totals 13 residues. Germline V gives CDR1 SGHNT, CDR2 YYREEE (reference sequence). The CDR3 sequence: CASSLGGTDTQYF. The CDR3, as DNA: TGTGCCAGCAGCTTGGGGGGGACAGATACGCAGTATTTT.

The chain combines TRBV6-5 with TRBJ2-7; TRBD2 aligns across 7 bases. Trimming removed 0 bases from V and 3 bases from J; junction bases left unmatched: 2. The CDR3 covers 14 residues. Germline-derived CDR1 and CDR2 are MNHEY and SVGAGI. CDR3 sequence reads: CASSYSGLVYEQYF. CDR3 bases: TGTGCCAGCAGTTACTCCGGACTAGTCTACGAGCAGTACTTC.

The chain is built from TRBV24-1 and TRBJ2-2, with a tentative D call TRBD1 (5 bases). The CDR3 is 13 amino acids. The germline CDR1 and CDR2 sequences are KGHDR and SFDVKD. V was pared by 4 bases and J by 6 bases, with 8 bases between. CDR3 residues: CATSDRVPGELFF. The CDR3 DNA follows: TGTGCCACCAGTGACAGGGTACCCGGGGAGCTGTTTTTT.

The chain has TRBV7-9 and TRBJ2-7; 12 nucleotides line up with TRBD2. The CDR3 consists of 17 residues. The trim removed 5 bases at V and 0 bases at J, leaving 8 bases unmatched. The germline CDR1 and CDR2 sequences are SEHNR and FQNEAQ (reference sequence). CDR3 in amino acids: CASSPGTSGLSSYEQYF. CDR3 bases: TGTGCCAGCAGCCCCGGGACTAGCGGGCTAAGCTCCTACGAGCAGTACTTC.

This chain joins TRBV2 and TRBJ1-3; the D is unclear. The CDR3 totals 12 residues. Germline CDR1 and CDR2: SNHLY and FYNNEI. The V end was cut by 11 bases, the J end by 4 bases, with 12 bases between. This CDR3 reads CAGKRAGNTIYF. CDR3 coding DNA: TGTGCCGGAAAGAGGGCCGGAAACACCATATATTTT.

The count of this clone is one. The V gene is TRBV28, the J gene TRBJ2-7; D may be TRBD2 (6 bases). V lost 5 bases, J lost 8 bases, and 25 bases lay in between. CDR3 length: 16 amino acids. CDR1 and CDR2 from the germline V gene are MDHEN and SYDVKM. DNA for the CDR3: TGTGCCAGCAGTACATCCTCTGAGGGCGGGGTCCTCAAGCAGTACTTC. Encoded protein: CASSTSSEGGVLKQYF.

This chain joins TRBV9 and TRBJ2-3; D ambiguous. Per germline, CDR1 SGDLS and CDR2 YYNGEE. The ends were cut back, 0 bases at V and 5 bases at J, with 7 bases in the middle. The CDR3 consists of 13 residues. In DNA, the CDR3 is TGTGCCAGCAGCGTAGCCACTGGAGATACGCAGTATTTT. This sequence encodes CASSVATGDTQYF.

This clone was detected only once. The chain joins TRBV7-2 to TRBJ2-3, with 11 bases aligning to TRBD2. Germline-derived CDR1 and CDR2 are SGHTA and FQGNSA. CDR3 length: 16 residues. V dropped 2 bases and J dropped 1; count of bases not matched to a gene: 2. CDR3 DNA sequence: TGTGCCAGCAGCTTAAGACTAGCGGGACGCACAGATACGCAGTATTTT. This encodes CASSLRLAGRTDTQYF.

V gene TRBV5-4 combines with J gene TRBJ2-7, with D possibly TRBD2 on 6 matching bases. Germline V CDR1 and CDR2: SGHNT, YYREEE (reference sequence). This CDR3 comprises 14 residues. The V end lost 5 bases, the J end lost 0 bases, and 12 bases lay between the germline ends. As DNA, the CDR3 is TGTGCCAGCAGTCTCGGGAGACTCTCCTACGAGCAGTACTTC. It encodes CASSLGRLSYEQYF.

This sequence joins TRBV24-1 and TRBJ1-4; D is possibly TRBD1 (6 bases). Germline CDR1 is KGHDR and CDR2 is SFDVKD. The length of the CDR3 is 18 residues. With 1 base removed from V and 2 bases from J, the gap between germline ends came to 16 bases. Here the CDR3 reads CATSDLKSGGQTNEKLFF. Here the CDR3 DNA reads TGTGCCACCAGTGATTTAAAAAGTGGAGGACAGACTAATGAAAAACTGTTTTTT.

The chain has TRBV18 and TRBJ2-7; TRBD2 might be the D (6 bases). The CDR3 loop spans 15 amino acids. Germline V gene data show CDR1 as KGHSH and CDR2 as LQKENI. Trimming took 3 bases from V and 0 from J, leaving 12 bases between them. DNA for the CDR3: TGTGCCAGCTCACCCCGGGACTGGAGCTCCTACGAGCAGTACTTC. Encoded protein: CASSPRDWSSYEQYF.

The V call is TRBV6-5, the J call TRBJ2-5, with 13 bases identical to TRBD2. The germline V gene encodes CDR1 MNHEY and CDR2 SVGAGI. The length of the CDR3 is 15 residues. J gave up 5 bases and V 5 bases, and 5 bases lay outside the gene matches. CDR3: CASSKQLAGGETQYF. In nucleotides, the CDR3 is TGTGCCAGCAGTAAACAACTAGCGGGAGGGGAGACCCAGTACTTC.

The V call is TRBV6-5, the J call TRBJ2-3; either TRBD1 or TRBD2 may fit D (5 bases each). The CDR3 length is 14 residues. Trimming removed 8 bases at V and 4 bases at J, with 16 bases between. Germline V CDR1 and CDR2: MNHEY, SVGAGI. This CDR3 reads CASVERGRPDTQYF. As DNA, the CDR3 is TGTGCCAGCGTTGAGAGGGGTCGCCCAGATACGCAGTATTTT.

The chain couples TRBV30 to TRBJ2-5; no definite D call. This CDR3 spans 12 amino acids. V lost 5 bases, J lost 2 bases, and 9 bases lay in between. CDR1 GTSNPN and CDR2 SVGIG come from the germline V gene (reference sequence). The CDR3 here is CAWGIQQETQYF. The CDR3 DNA sequence: TGTGCCTGGGGAATTCAACAAGAGACCCAGTACTTC.

The chain carries TRBV18 and TRBJ1-2, with 8 bases identical to TRBD1. The trim removed 0 bases at V and 4 bases at J, leaving 1 base unmatched. Germline V gene lookup returns CDR1 KGHSH and CDR2 LQKENI. The CDR3 contains 14 residues. In DNA, the CDR3 is TGTGCCAGCTCACCACCGGGGACAGGCTATGGCTACACCTTC. Protein sequence: CASSPPGTGYGYTF. Based on the CDR3 plus reference TRBV18 and TRBJ1-2, the full variable domain is NAGVMQNPRHLVRRRGQEARLRCSPMKGHSHVYWYRQLPEEGLKFMVYLQKENIIDESGMPKERFSAEFPKEGPSILRIQQVVRGDSAAYFCASSPPGTGYGYTFGSGTRLTVV.

As DNA, the CDR3 is TGTGCCAGCAGCTTTGGGGTTAATGAAAAACTGTTTTTT. The encoded protein is CASSFGVNEKLFF. The rearrangement links TRBV11-2 to TRBJ1-4; D gene ambiguous. Between the trimmed V and J ends, which lost 3 bases and 4 bases, there was a span of 6 bases. This CDR3 contains 13 residues. Germline loops: CDR1 SGHAT, CDR2 FQNNGV.

The gene calls are TRBV2 and TRBJ2-1; the D gene could be TRBD1 or TRBD2 (5 bases each). V was clipped by 7 bases and J by 4 bases, with 17 bases between them. Germline V gene sequence: CDR1 SNHLY, CDR2 FYNNEI. The CDR3 is 15 residues long. The CDR3 coding sequence is TGTGCCAGCATGAGGGACGAGCAAAGATACAATGAGCAGTTCTTC. This encodes CASMRDEQRYNEQFF.

The genes are TRBV25-1 and TRBJ1-1, with 10 bases aligning to TRBD1. With 3 bases clipped from V and 4 bases from J, the junction kept 5 bases outside the gene matches. Germline V CDR1 and CDR2: MGHDK, SYGVNS. This CDR3 is 15 amino acids long. For the CDR3, the DNA is TGTGCCAGCAGTGATGAAAGGACAGGGGGCACTGAAGCTTTCTTT. The encoded protein is CASSDERTGGTEAFF.

The chain employs TRBV18 and TRBJ1-1; D ambiguous. V lost 2 bases and J 8 bases, leaving 9 bases between the germline ends. The CDR3 extends over 12 amino acids. Germline-derived CDR1 and CDR2 are KGHSH and LQKENI. The CDR3 is CASSPSGMEAFF. For the CDR3, the DNA is TGTGCCAGCTCACCATCTGGCATGGAAGCTTTCTTT.

The rearrangement uses TRBV7-9 and TRBJ1-1; tentatively, D is TRBD1 (6 bases). This CDR3 contains 14 residues. Trimming cost V 5 bases and J 0 bases, with 10 bases left between them. Germline V gene data show CDR1 as SEHNR and CDR2 as FQNEAQ (reference sequence). This CDR3 reads CASSTGHMNTEAFF. The CDR3 region has the DNA TGTGCCAGCAGCACGGGACACATGAACACTGAAGCTTTCTTT.

The V gene is TRBV29-1, the J gene TRBJ2-7; perhaps TRBD2 as D (6 bases). The CDR3 totals 12 residues. Looked up from germline, CDR1 is SQVTM and CDR2 is ANQGSEA. With 6 bases removed from V and 6 bases from J, the gap between germline ends came to 15 bases. The CDR3 DNA is TGCAGCGTAGGCCAGACTAGTTCCGAGCAGTACTTC. It yields the protein CSVGQTSSEQYF.

V usage is TRBV2 and J usage is TRBJ1-2, with 8 nucleotides matching TRBD1. Germline CDR1 SNHLY, CDR2 FYNNEI. J lost 2 bases, V lost 7 bases, and 12 bases had no gene match. The length of the CDR3 is 16 residues. The CDR3 bases are TGTGCCAGCAACAGGGACAGGATAAATGTGAACTATGGCTACACCTTC. Translating gives CASNRDRINVNYGYTF.

The genes are TRBV9 and TRBJ2-5; either TRBD1 or TRBD2 may fit D (5 bases each). This CDR3 contains 14 residues. The V end lost 0 bases, the J end lost 5 bases, and 11 bases lay between the germline ends. Germline V CDR1 and CDR2: SGDLS, YYNGEE. Here the CDR3 reads CASSVGGVVETQYF. The CDR3 DNA sequence: TGTGCCAGCAGCGTAGGAGGGGTTGTCGAGACCCAGTACTTC.

This rearrangement joins TRBV7-2 to TRBJ2-3, with 10 nucleotides matching TRBD2. The length of the CDR3 is 16 residues. From germline, CDR1 is SGHTA and CDR2 FQGNSA. Losses at the gene ends were 3 bases for V and 3 bases for J; bases not matched to a gene: 6. The CDR3 reads CASSFQAGGGTDTQYF. DNA for the CDR3: TGTGCCAGCAGCTTTCAAGCGGGAGGGGGGACAGATACGCAGTATTTT.

Worth noting for this clone: The same CDR3 is also encoded by other DNA sequences in this sample. The V and J genes are TRBV9 and TRBJ2-7; 8 positions match TRBD2. V lost 0 bases and J lost 4; bases outside the gene matches: 6. The CDR3 totals 15 residues. Germline-derived CDR1 and CDR2 are SGDLS and YYNGEE. The CDR3 DNA is TGTGCCAGCAGCGTAGGGTCCAGCGGGAGTTACGAGCAGTACTTC. It yields the protein CASSVGSSGSYEQYF.

J is TRBJ2-1 and V is TRBV30; D uncertain. The CDR3 is made up of 13 amino acids. CDR1 GTSNPN and CDR2 SVGIG come from the germline V gene (reference sequence). Trimming stripped 2 bases from V and 6 bases from J, with 11 bases between. In DNA form, the CDR3 reads TGTGCCTGGAGTTCTTATAGGCTCAATGAGCAGTTCTTC. This gives the protein CAWSSYRLNEQFF.

This chain joins TRBV7-2 and TRBJ2-7; D might be TRBD1 (6 bases). The germline CDR1 and CDR2 sequences are SGHTA and FQGNSA. Trimming removed 5 bases at V and 3 bases at J, with 20 bases between. This CDR3 comprises 16 residues. The CDR3 nucleotides read TGTGCCAGCAGCCTCCCGACAGGAGCCATGATCTACGAGCAGTACTTC. This sequence encodes CASSLPTGAMIYEQYF.

The chain joins TRBV5-4 to TRBJ2-1; 7 positions match TRBD2. The CDR3 covers 16 residues. Germline V gene data show CDR1 as SGHNT and CDR2 as YYREEE (reference sequence). V lost 2 bases and J lost 0; bases outside the gene matches: 5. The CDR3 DNA is TGTGCCAGCAGCTTTAGCGGGCGGAGCTCCTACAATGAGCAGTTCTTC. Translating gives CASSFSGRSSYNEQFF.

This clone has just one count. The rearrangement uses TRBV6-5 and TRBJ2-3; TRBD1 matches 10 bases. This CDR3 is 15 amino acids long. After removal of 10 bases from V and 2 bases from J, the junction contained 9 bases not matched to a gene. The germline CDR1 and CDR2 sequences are MNHEY and SVGAGI. The CDR3 DNA is TGTGCCATCGGTGGGGGACAGGGGTACACAGATACGCAGTATTTT. Its protein product is CAIGGGQGYTDTQYF.